Following are 17 T cell receptor beta chains from one sample sequenced in a study of shared clonotypes between healthy human individuals. Sequenced by immunoSEQ multiplex PCR; TCRdb stores in-frame clones only, minus some. There are about 690,000 clones in the sample; around 91% occur only once, and approximately 35% lies in the top ten. Sequencing was carried out using memory CD8+ T cells from PBMCs. Noted subset: CD45RO+ cells pooled with CCR7-negative TemRA cells. The origin of the receptors is a young man in good health. Some clones in this sample may be carry-over from other donors' samples.

This rearrangement joins TRBV7-3 to TRBJ1-2; D may be TRBD1 (6 bases). Germline V gives CDR1 SGHTA, CDR2 FQGTGA. This CDR3 has 15 amino acids. With 1 base removed from V and 8 bases from J, the gap between germline ends came to 17 bases. The CDR3 DNA reads as TGTGCCAGCAGCTTAATCGGGGGGCGCGCCGGCGGCTACACCTTC. Its protein is CASSLIGGRAGGYTF.

V usage is TRBV6-1 and J usage is TRBJ2-7; 9 bases agree with TRBD2. From germline, CDR1 is MNHNS and CDR2 SASEGT. V shed 2 bases and J 3 bases; nucleotides not matched to a gene: 5. The length of the CDR3 is 15 residues. The CDR3: CASSELAGVVYEQYF. The CDR3 bases are TGTGCCAGCAGTGAATTAGCGGGAGTGGTCTACGAGCAGTACTTC.

The chain couples TRBV11-2 to TRBJ2-7; D perhaps matches TRBD1 (6 bases). Germline assignment: CDR1 SGHAT and CDR2 FQNNGV. The CDR3 consists of 14 residues. The germline V and J ends were trimmed by 1 base and 6 bases, with 13 bases remaining between them. In nucleotides, the CDR3 is TGTGCCAGCAGCTTAGCGGGACAAGTTTTCGAGCAGTACTTC. Protein: CASSLAGQVFEQYF.

V and J are TRBV6-1 and TRBJ2-7, with 7 bases matching TRBD1. V shed 6 bases, J shed 1 base, and the junction held 6 bases outside the gene matches. Germline values: CDR1 MNHNS, CDR2 SASEGT. The CDR3 length is 14 residues. CDR3 sequence: CASSHRGPSYEQYF. The CDR3 DNA follows: TGTGCCAGCAGCCACAGGGGTCCGTCCTACGAGCAGTACTTC.

J is TRBJ2-7 and V is TRBV19, with TRBD1 matching over 7 bases. The germline V gene encodes CDR1 LNHDA and CDR2 SQIVND (reference sequence). Trimming cost V 3 bases and J 2 bases; bases outside gene matches: 7. This CDR3 spans 15 amino acids. The DNA of the CDR3 is TGTGCCAGTAGTATCCTCCGGGACAGTCCCTACGAGCAGTACTTC. Translated, it gives CASSILRDSPYEQYF.

The chain links TRBV2 to TRBJ1-1, with D uncertain. Per germline, CDR1 SNHLY and CDR2 FYNNEI. V lost 7 bases, J lost 3 bases, and 12 bases lay in between. The CDR3 has 13 amino acids. CDR3: CASKRPEDTEAFF. The CDR3 DNA reads TGTGCCAGCAAGCGCCCGGAGGACACTGAAGCTTTCTTT.

The genes are TRBV5-6 and TRBJ1-1, with 10 bases that match TRBD1. The CDR3 has 17 amino acids. Trimming removed 2 bases from V and 0 bases from J; junction bases left unmatched: 7. Germline CDR1 reads SGHDT; CDR2 reads YYEEEE. The CDR3 DNA is TGTGCCAGCAGCTTCGGGACAGGGGCGATCATGAACACTGAAGCTTTCTTT. This codes for CASSFGTGAIMNTEAFF. Complete variable domain (other parts from reference TRBV5-6 and TRBJ1-1): DAGVTQSPTHLIKTRGQQVTLRCSPKSGHDTVSWYQQALGQGPQFIFQYYEEEERQRGNFPDRFSGHQFPNYSSELNVNALLLGDSALYLCASSFGTGAIMNTEAFFGQGTRLTVV.

A single count supports this clone. The V gene is TRBV29-1, the J gene TRBJ1-2; 7 bases match TRBD1. Germline V gene sequence: CDR1 SQVTM, CDR2 ANQGSEA. After removal of 3 bases from V and 4 bases from J, the junction contained 5 bases not matched to a gene. The CDR3 loop spans 13 amino acids. CDR3 region: CSVDPTGSYGYTF. CDR3 bases: TGCAGCGTTGATCCGACAGGGAGCTATGGCTACACCTTC.

This clone occurred a few times. This chain links TRBV16 with TRBJ1-1; 7 nucleotides agree with TRBD1. The junction had 2 bases not matched to a gene; V was cut back by 2 bases and J by 5 bases. CDR1 is KGHSY, CDR2 FQNENV, per germline. This CDR3 contains 13 residues. CDR3 bases: TGTGCCAGCAGCCAAATGGGACAGACTGAAGCTTTCTTT. Encoded protein: CASSQMGQTEAFF.

The chain recombines TRBV2 with TRBJ2-3; D tentatively reads TRBD1 or TRBD2 (6 bases each). CDR1 and CDR2 (germline): SNHLY, FYNNEI. The CDR3 contains 14 residues. Trimming left V 3 bases short and J 5 bases short, with 12 bases between. This CDR3 is CASSEWGAGDTQYF. The CDR3 nucleotides are TGTGCCAGCAGTGAGTGGGGGGCTGGAGATACGCAGTATTTT.

V gene TRBV6-5 combines with J gene TRBJ1-1; weak D call: TRBD1 (5 bases). The V and J ends lost 8 bases and 10 bases respectively, with 14 bases between them. CDR1 and CDR2 (germline): MNHEY, SVGAGI. The CDR3 covers 11 residues. The CDR3 DNA sequence: TGTGCCAGCTTTTGGGACGGGAGAGCTTTCTTT. Residues: CASFWDGRAFF.

The chain links TRBV19 to TRBJ2-5; 8 bases fit TRBD1. With 4 bases clipped from V and 4 bases from J, the junction kept 8 bases outside the gene matches. The CDR3 extends over 15 amino acids. Germline values: CDR1 LNHDA, CDR2 SQIVND (reference sequence). The CDR3 nucleotides read TGTGCCAGTAGTAACGGACAGGGCGGCACAGAGACCCAGTACTTC. It translates to CASSNGQGGTETQYF. Together with reference TRBV19 and TRBJ2-5, the CDR3 gives the full variable domain: DGGITQSPKYLFRKEGQNVTLSCEQNLNHDAMYWYRQDPGQGLRLIYYSQIVNDFQKGDIAEGYSVSREKKESFPLTVTSAQKNPTAFYLCASSNGQGGTETQYFGPGTRLLVL.

The chain uses TRBV19 and TRBJ2-1; maybe TRBD2 (6 bases). The CDR3 has 15 amino acids. The germline CDR1 and CDR2 sequences are LNHDA and SQIVND (reference sequence). Trimming pared 3 bases from V and 2 bases from J, leaving 11 bases between. CDR3 sequence (DNA): TGTGCCAGTAGTATCTACGCGGGACCCTACAATGAGCAGTTCTTC. Translated, it gives CASSIYAGPYNEQFF.

The V gene is TRBV27, the J gene TRBJ2-3, with a tentative D call TRBD1 (6 bases). Germline V gene data show CDR1 as MNHEY and CDR2 as SMNVEV (reference sequence). Trimming left V 3 bases short and J 5 bases short, with 12 bases between. This CDR3 has 14 residues. The CDR3 is CASSFVGAIDTQYF. The CDR3 bases are TGTGCCAGCAGTTTTGTGGGGGCAATAGATACGCAGTATTTT.

The rearrangement joins TRBV5-5 to TRBJ1-5; perhaps TRBD1 as D (6 bases). This CDR3 comprises 13 residues. With 2 bases removed from V and 4 bases from J, the gap between germline ends came to 7 bases. CDR1 is SGHKS, CDR2 YYEKEE, per germline (reference sequence). CDR3 sequence reads: CASSFQGNQPQHF. CDR3 DNA: TGTGCCAGCAGCTTTCAGGGGAATCAGCCCCAGCATTTT.

The chain uses TRBV19 and TRBJ2-7; no firm D call. The CDR3 sequence is 12 residues long. Germline V gene data show CDR1 as LNHDA and CDR2 as SQIVND (reference sequence). Trimming removed 10 bases from V and 1 base from J, with 11 bases in between. The CDR3 nucleotides are TGTGCCACTACGTCAGCGTCCTACGAGCAGTACTTC. Protein: CATTSASYEQYF.

The rearrangement joins TRBV6-5 to TRBJ2-7, with D unclear. This CDR3 region has 13 residues. Trimming left V 6 bases short and J 0 bases short, with 9 bases between. Germline V gene data show CDR1 as MNHEY and CDR2 as SVGAGI. This CDR3 is CASRDPSSYEQYF. The CDR3 DNA reads TGTGCCAGCAGAGACCCAAGCTCCTACGAGCAGTACTTC.